Below, 23 T cell receptor beta chains from the same sample are listed, as sequenced in a study of T cell responses to AZD1222 COVID-19 vaccine. Data came from immunoSEQ multiplex PCR; TCRdb stores just in-frame clones and leaves some out. There are 140,000 to 150,000 clones in the sample; 75% to 95% occur only once, and about 1.5% lies in the top ten. The sample consisted of peripheral blood, taken on day 0 of AZD1222 vaccination. Receptors were obtained from an adult in good health.

The CDR3 spells CASSQGGGGNSNQPQHF. Here the CDR3 DNA reads TGTGCCAGCAGCCAAGGGGGAGGAGGGAATAGCAATCAGCCCCAGCATTTT. This sequence joins TRBV14 and TRBJ1-5; no clear D. CDR3 length: 17 amino acids. The V end was cut by 1 base, the J end by 0 bases, with 13 bases between. Germline CDR1 is SGHDN and CDR2 is FVKESK.

The CDR3, as DNA: TGTGCTAGTGGACCCCCGGACAGCTATGGCTACACCTTC. Its protein is CASGPPDSYGYTF. The chain carries TRBV12-5 and TRBJ1-2; possible D gene TRBD1, 6 bases. This CDR3 region has 13 residues. Germline V lookup: CDR1 LGHNT, CDR2 FRNRAP. Trimming left V 6 bases short and J 4 bases short, with 12 bases between.

J is TRBJ2-7 and V is TRBV27; 11 bases agree with TRBD2. Germline CDR1 and CDR2: MNHEY and SMNVEV (reference sequence). Trimming at V came to 0 bases and at J to 7 bases, leaving 5 bases not matched to a gene. The CDR3 extends over 15 amino acids. DNA of the CDR3: TGTGCCAGCAGTTTATCAGTAACTAGCGGGAGTGAGCAGTACTTC. This translates into CASSLSVTSGSEQYF.

This clone appeared once. The chain joins TRBV18 to TRBJ2-1; the D call may be TRBD1 or TRBD2 (6 bases each). V was cut by 5 bases and J by 8 bases, with 16 bases left in between. The germline CDR1 and CDR2 sequences are KGHSH and LQKENI. The CDR3 totals 14 residues. In DNA, the CDR3 is TGTGCCAGCTCAGCGTTAGCGGAGGGGGATGAGCAGTTCTTC. Amino acids: CASSALAEGDEQFF.

The chain couples TRBV5-1 to TRBJ2-1; 7 bases agree with TRBD2. Germline CDR1 SGHRS, CDR2 YFSETQ. There are 14 residues in the CDR3. The junction had 11 bases not matched to a gene; V was cut back by 7 bases and J by 7 bases. CDR3 protein: CASGSSGLSNEQFF. In DNA form, the CDR3 reads TGCGCCAGCGGTTCTAGCGGACTTTCTAATGAGCAGTTCTTC.

The V and J genes are TRBV4-3 and TRBJ2-1; TRBD2 agrees at 16 bases. J gave up 4 bases and V 4 bases, and 4 bases lay outside the gene matches. Looked up from germline, CDR1 is LGHNA and CDR2 is YSLEER. The CDR3 spans 17 residues. The CDR3 protein is CASSPGTSGGAYNEQFF. CDR3 DNA: TGCGCCAGCAGCCCGGGGACTAGCGGGGGGGCGTACAATGAGCAGTTCTTC.

The chain links TRBV20-1 to TRBJ2-7, with D hard to call. Germline assignment: CDR1 DFQATT and CDR2 SNEGSKA (reference sequence). Trimming shortened V by 3 bases and J by 0 bases, and 9 bases separated the two germline ends. The CDR3 has 13 amino acids. This CDR3 is CSASRPSSYEQYF. The CDR3 region has the DNA TGCAGTGCTAGTAGGCCGAGCTCCTACGAGCAGTACTTC.

This clone has just one count. The genes are TRBV13 and TRBJ1-1, with D maybe TRBD1 (5 bases). The CDR3 loop spans 16 amino acids. CDR1 is PRHDT and CDR2 is FYEKMQ in the germline V gene (reference sequence). The germline V and J ends were trimmed by 3 bases and 4 bases, with 18 bases remaining between them. CDR3 nucleotides: TGTGCCAGCAGCTTCCGACGCGGGGCGCTTGGCACTGAAGCTTTCTTT. Amino acids: CASSFRRGALGTEAFF.

The chain is built from TRBV11-1 and TRBJ2-1, with 7 bases aligning to TRBD2. CDR1 SGHAT and CDR2 FQDESV come from the germline V gene (reference sequence). The CDR3 is 14 amino acids. The trim removed 3 bases at V and 8 bases at J, leaving 7 bases unmatched. CDR3 region: CASSLGGGRYEQFF. CDR3 sequence (DNA): TGTGCCAGCAGCTTGGGCGGGGGTAGGTATGAGCAGTTCTTC.

The rearrangement uses TRBV9 and TRBJ1-2; tentative D call: TRBD1 (5 bases). V was clipped by 0 bases and J by 2 bases, with 8 bases between them. This CDR3 is 14 amino acids long. Germline CDR1 and CDR2: SGDLS and YYNGEE. This CDR3 is CASSVGGENYGYTF. The CDR3 region has the DNA TGTGCCAGCAGCGTAGGAGGGGAGAACTATGGCTACACCTTC. Full variable domain (outside the CDR3, taken from reference TRBV9 and TRBJ1-2): DSGVTQTPKHLITATGQRVTLRCSPRSGDLSVYWYQQSLDQGLQFLIQYYNGEERAKGNILERFSAQQFPDLHSELNLSSLELGDSALYFCASSVGGENYGYTFGSGTRLTVV.

The chain uses TRBV5-1 and TRBJ2-7; 7 nucleotides agree with TRBD1. Trimming removed 4 bases from V and 1 base from J; junction bases left unmatched: 11. CDR1 and CDR2 from the germline V gene are SGHRS and YFSETQ. This CDR3 contains 16 residues. The CDR3 spells CASSDLQGPFSYEQYF. CDR3 DNA: TGCGCCAGCAGCGACCTACAGGGGCCCTTTTCCTACGAGCAGTACTTC.

The genes are TRBV7-9 and TRBJ1-4, with D possibly TRBD1 on 5 matching bases. The CDR3 has 13 amino acids. The V and J ends lost 5 bases and 8 bases respectively, with 12 bases between them. Germline lookup yields CDR1 SEHNR and CDR2 FQNEAQ (reference sequence). CDR3 in DNA: TGTGCCAGCAGCCTTGGGACCGACGAAAAACTGTTTTTT. As protein: CASSLGTDEKLFF.

V and J are TRBV19 and TRBJ1-5; 7 bases fit TRBD1. Germline V gene data show CDR1 as LNHDA and CDR2 as SQIVND (reference sequence). V lost 4 bases and J lost 4; bases outside the gene matches: 13. The CDR3 loop spans 17 amino acids. The CDR3 DNA follows: TGTGCCAGTAGTACCCGACCGACAGGGACTACTAATCAGCCCCAGCATTTT. Protein: CASSTRPTGTTNQPQHF. The entire variable domain, with the rest obtained from reference TRBV19 and TRBJ1-5, is as follows: DGGITQSPKYLFRKEGQNVTLSCEQNLNHDAMYWYRQDPGQGLRLIYYSQIVNDFQKGDIAEGYSVSREKKESFPLTVTSAQKNPTAFYLCASSTRPTGTTNQPQHFGDGTRLSIL.

This chain joins TRBV18 and TRBJ1-1, with D hard to call. This CDR3 comprises 13 residues. Trimming took off 2 bases at V and 7 bases at J, with 11 bases between the two ends. The germline V gene has CDR1 KGHSH and CDR2 LQKENI. The CDR3 here is CASSPNSGIEAFF. The CDR3 region has the DNA TGTGCCAGCTCACCAAACTCCGGTATTGAAGCTTTCTTT.

The chain couples TRBV7-6 to TRBJ2-1, with TRBD2 matching 7 bases. Germline V gives CDR1 SGHVS, CDR2 FNYEAQ. The CDR3 sequence is 16 residues long. V lost 5 bases, J lost 8 bases, and 15 bases stayed unmatched. CDR3: CASSLTSGLRLDEQFF. The CDR3 DNA reads TGTGCCAGCAGCCTAACCTCGGGACTAAGGTTAGATGAGCAGTTCTTC.

The chain carries TRBV3-1 (or the pseudogene TRBV3-2) and TRBJ1-2; 8 nucleotides line up with TRBD1. The ends lost 2 bases at V and 7 bases at J; junction bases unmatched: 6. This CDR3 contains 14 residues. Per the germline V gene, CDR1 is LGHDT and CDR2 is YNNKEL (reference sequence). The CDR3 coding sequence is TGTGCCAGCAGCCAACAGGGGGCTGAGGGTGGCTACACCTTC. Its protein product is CASSQQGAEGGYTF.

The J gene is TRBJ2-7, the V gene TRBV15; D is possibly TRBD2 (5 bases). The CDR3 has 14 residues. Trimming left V 4 bases short and J 0 bases short, with 10 bases between. CDR1 and CDR2 from the germline V gene are LNHNV and YYDKDF (reference sequence). The CDR3 here is CATSINRDSYEQYF. CDR3 bases: TGTGCCACCAGCATCAACCGGGACTCCTACGAGCAGTACTTC.

The chain is built from TRBV5-1 and TRBJ2-7; 7 nucleotides align to TRBD2. CDR1 is SGHRS and CDR2 is YFSETQ in the germline V gene. This CDR3 is built from 14 residues. Trimming at V came to 0 bases and at J to 5 bases, leaving 5 bases not matched to a gene. This chain's CDR3 is CASSLGGRAHEQYF. DNA for the CDR3: TGCGCCAGCAGCTTGGGAGGGAGGGCGCACGAGCAGTACTTC. Together with reference TRBV5-1 and TRBJ2-7, the CDR3 gives the full variable domain: KAGVTQTPRYLIKTRGQQVTLSCSPISGHRSVSWYQQTPGQGLQFLFEYFSETQRNKGNFPGRFSGRQFSNSRSEMNVSTLELGDSALYLCASSLGGRAHEQYFGPGTRLTVT.

This chain connects TRBV11-1 to TRBJ2-1; D remains ambiguous. The CDR3 loop spans 14 amino acids. Between the trimmed V and J ends, which lost 6 bases and 10 bases, there was a span of 19 bases. Looked up from germline, CDR1 is SGHAT and CDR2 is FQDESV (reference sequence). CDR3 amino acids: CASRFRIVSEEQFF. CDR3 sequence (DNA): TGTGCCAGCAGATTTCGTATCGTTTCGGAGGAGCAGTTCTTC.

The rearrangement joins TRBV5-5 to TRBJ1-1, with D possibly TRBD1 on 5 matching bases. Looked up from germline, CDR1 is SGHKS and CDR2 is YYEKEE (reference sequence). The CDR3 sequence is 14 residues long. Trimming cost V 4 bases and J 1 base, with 11 bases left between them. The CDR3 region is CASSQSGANTEAFF. CDR3 coding DNA: TGTGCCAGCAGCCAAAGCGGGGCGAACACTGAAGCTTTCTTT.

The chain joins TRBV18 to TRBJ1-2; D call uncertain. Per germline, CDR1 KGHSH and CDR2 LQKENI. V was cut by 0 bases and J by 3 bases, with 11 bases left in between. The CDR3 loop spans 15 amino acids. In DNA form, the CDR3 reads TGTGCCAGCTCACCACCCCTGGCAGCCGACTATGGCTACACCTTC. Translated, it gives CASSPPLAADYGYTF.

J is TRBJ1-1 and V is TRBV18, with a possible D match to TRBD1 (5 bases). Germline V gene sequence: CDR1 KGHSH, CDR2 LQKENI. V shed 3 bases and J shed 2 bases, with 25 bases lying between them. The length of the CDR3 is 19 residues. The CDR3 is CASSPPLGIPGGTNTEAFF. The CDR3 region has the DNA TGTGCCAGCTCACCCCCTCTAGGCATCCCCGGTGGGACTAACACTGAAGCTTTCTTT.

V usage is TRBV5-4 and J usage is TRBJ2-3; D remains unclear. The CDR3 spans 14 residues. Germline CDR1 and CDR2: SGHNT and YYREEE (reference sequence). With 0 bases removed from V and 4 bases from J, the gap between germline ends came to 9 bases. CDR3 in amino acids: CASSLEASPDTQYF. The CDR3 region has the DNA TGTGCCAGCAGCTTGGAGGCAAGTCCAGATACGCAGTATTTT.